This passage covers 9 T cell receptor beta chains from one sample sequenced in a study of blood T cell repertoires in COVID-19. TCRdb keeps only in-frame clones here, not all; method: immunoSEQ multiplex PCR. The table lists around 210,000 clones, 88% of them singletons. Sample: peripheral blood. The receptors here all came from a man younger than 30 with active or convalescent COVID-19.

The chain employs TRBV28 and TRBJ2-5; D possibly corresponds to TRBD2 (5 bases). Germline V gene sequence: CDR1 MDHEN, CDR2 SYDVKM. This CDR3 spans 15 amino acids. V was shortened by 2 bases and J by 5 bases, with 15 bases between the two germline ends. In DNA, the CDR3 is TGTGCCAGCAGTTTAGGTGCCCGGGGTGGCGAGACCCAGTACTTC. The encoded protein is CASSLGARGGETQYF. The entire variable domain, with the rest obtained from reference TRBV28 and TRBJ2-5, is as follows: DVKVTQSSRYLVKRTGEKVFLECVQDMDHENMFWYRQDPGLGLRLIYFSYDVKMKEKGDIPEGYSVSREKKERFSLILESASTNQTSMYLCASSLGARGGETQYFGPGTRLLVL.

The chain joins TRBV7-2 to TRBJ2-1, with TRBD2 matching 8 bases. The CDR3 length is 17 residues. The ends lost 2 bases at V and 6 bases at J; junction bases unmatched: 12. CDR1 and CDR2 from the germline V gene are SGHTA and FQGNSA. The chain's CDR3 is CASSLRGLAYTFNEQFF. The CDR3 DNA is TGTGCCAGCAGCTTAAGAGGACTAGCCTATACTTTCAATGAGCAGTTCTTC.

This chain links TRBV15 with TRBJ2-1; maybe TRBD2 (6 bases). V lost 3 bases to trimming and J lost 6 bases, with 21 bases between them. Germline V lookup: CDR1 LNHNV, CDR2 YYDKDF (reference sequence). The length of the CDR3 is 17 residues. Written as DNA, the CDR3 is TGTGCCACCAGCAGCGTACAGACGGCGGGACTTCCCAATGAGCAGTTCTTC. Protein: CATSSVQTAGLPNEQFF.

The chain has TRBV6-5 and TRBJ1-3; weak D call: TRBD1 (5 bases). Germline CDR1 MNHEY, CDR2 SVGAGI. The length of the CDR3 is 15 residues. Trimming removed 6 bases from V and 0 bases from J, with 12 bases in between. The CDR3 spells CASRGGRTSGNTIYF. The CDR3 DNA is TGTGCCAGCAGGGGGGGACGGACCTCTGGAAACACCATATATTTT.

The V and J genes are TRBV2 and TRBJ2-1; D uncertain. There are 12 residues in the CDR3. Per germline, CDR1 SNHLY and CDR2 FYNNEI. Trimming shortened V by 3 bases and J by 5 bases, and 5 bases separated the two germline ends. DNA for the CDR3: TGTGCCAGCAGTGACGCGAACAATGAGCAGTTCTTC. Translated, it gives CASSDANNEQFF.

The V gene is TRBV20-1, the J gene TRBJ1-5, with 12 bases aligning to TRBD1. The CDR3 is made up of 20 amino acids. The V gene's germline CDR1 is DFQATT and CDR2 SNEGSKA (reference sequence). V lost 3 bases, J lost 2 bases, and 17 bases stayed unmatched. The CDR3 bases are TGCAGTGCTAGTACCATCTATGGGGGACAGGGGGCTTTTGGCAATCAGCCCCAGCATTTT. Its translation: CSASTIYGGQGAFGNQPQHF.

The chain couples TRBV27 to TRBJ2-1, with TRBD2 matching over 7 bases. The J segment lost 4 bases and the V segment lost 4 bases, leaving 7 bases of the junction unmatched. CDR3 size: 15 residues. Per germline, CDR1 MNHEY and CDR2 SMNVEV (reference sequence). This CDR3 reads CASSSGLGGYNEQFF. The CDR3 bases are TGTGCCAGCAGTTCCGGACTGGGGGGGTACAATGAGCAGTTCTTC.

The chain recombines TRBV20-1 with TRBJ1-5, with D tentatively TRBD1 (5 bases). CDR3 length: 14 residues. V gave up 3 bases and J gave up 2 bases, with 11 bases separating them. Germline-derived CDR1 and CDR2 are DFQATT and SNEGSKA (reference sequence). The CDR3 loop reads CSASGAGRNQPQHF. The CDR3 DNA is TGCAGTGCTAGTGGGGCAGGGCGCAATCAGCCCCAGCATTTT.

The chain carries TRBV27 and TRBJ2-7, with a possible D match to TRBD2 (5 bases). The length of the CDR3 is 14 residues. The germline gives CDR1 MNHEY, CDR2 SMNVEV (reference sequence). V lost 4 bases, J lost 2 bases, and 12 bases lay in between. This chain's CDR3 is CASSSGVRTYEQYF. CDR3 coding DNA: TGTGCCAGCAGTTCCGGGGTCAGGACCTACGAGCAGTACTTC.